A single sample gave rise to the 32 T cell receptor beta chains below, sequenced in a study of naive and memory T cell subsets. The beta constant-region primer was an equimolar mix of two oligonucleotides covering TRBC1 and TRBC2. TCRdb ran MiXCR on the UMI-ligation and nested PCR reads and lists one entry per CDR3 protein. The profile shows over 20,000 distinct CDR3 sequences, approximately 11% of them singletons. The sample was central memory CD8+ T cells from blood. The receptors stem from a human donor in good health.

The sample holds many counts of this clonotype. The CDR3: CASNFGGLGQETQYF. In nucleotides, the CDR3 is TGTGCCAGCAATTTCGGAGGACTTGGACAAGAGACCCAGTACTTC. This chain connects TRBV27 to TRBJ2-5, with D tentatively TRBD2 (5 bases). Germline-derived CDR1 and CDR2 are MNHEY and SMNVEV (reference sequence). The ends were cut back, 7 bases at V and 2 bases at J, with 17 bases in the middle. The CDR3 sequence is 15 residues long.

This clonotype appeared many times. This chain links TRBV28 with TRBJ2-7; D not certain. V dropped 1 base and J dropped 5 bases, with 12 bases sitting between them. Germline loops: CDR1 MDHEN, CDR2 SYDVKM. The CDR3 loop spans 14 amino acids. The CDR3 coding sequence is TGTGCCAGCAGTTTATCCTTCCCCCCCAACGAGCAGTACTTC. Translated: CASSLSFPPNEQYF.

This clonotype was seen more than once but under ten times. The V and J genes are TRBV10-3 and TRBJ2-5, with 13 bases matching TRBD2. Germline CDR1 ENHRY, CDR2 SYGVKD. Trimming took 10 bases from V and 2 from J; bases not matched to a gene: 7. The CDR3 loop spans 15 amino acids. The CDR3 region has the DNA TGTGCCACGACGGGGACTAGCGGGATTCAAGAGACCCAGTACTTC. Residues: CATTGTSGIQETQYF.

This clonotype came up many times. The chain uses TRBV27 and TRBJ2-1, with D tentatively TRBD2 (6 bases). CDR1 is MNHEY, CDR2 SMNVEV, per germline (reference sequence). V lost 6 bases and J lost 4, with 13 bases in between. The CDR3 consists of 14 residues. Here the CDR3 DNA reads TGTGCCAGCAGCCCGACCGCGGGATACAATGAGCAGTTCTTC. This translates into CASSPTAGYNEQFF.

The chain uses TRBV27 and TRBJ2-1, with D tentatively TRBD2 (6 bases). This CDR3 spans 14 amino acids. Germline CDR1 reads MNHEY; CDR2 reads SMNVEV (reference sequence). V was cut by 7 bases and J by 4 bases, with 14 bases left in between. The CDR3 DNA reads TGTGCCAGCATATTAACAGCGGGTTACAATGAGCAGTTCTTC. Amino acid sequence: CASILTAGYNEQFF.

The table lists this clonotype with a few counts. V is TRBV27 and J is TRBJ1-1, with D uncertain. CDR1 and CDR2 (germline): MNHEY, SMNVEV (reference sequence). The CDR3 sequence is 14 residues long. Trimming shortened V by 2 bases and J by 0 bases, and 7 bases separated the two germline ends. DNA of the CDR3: TGTGCCAGCAGTTTAGGCATGCTGAACACTGAAGCTTTCTTT. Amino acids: CASSLGMLNTEAFF.

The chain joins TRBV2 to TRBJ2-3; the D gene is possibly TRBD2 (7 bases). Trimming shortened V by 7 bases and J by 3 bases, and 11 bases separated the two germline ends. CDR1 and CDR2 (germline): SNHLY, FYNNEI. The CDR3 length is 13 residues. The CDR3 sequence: CASTGRGTDTQYF. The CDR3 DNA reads TGTGCCAGCACTGGGAGGGGGACAGATACGCAGTATTTT.

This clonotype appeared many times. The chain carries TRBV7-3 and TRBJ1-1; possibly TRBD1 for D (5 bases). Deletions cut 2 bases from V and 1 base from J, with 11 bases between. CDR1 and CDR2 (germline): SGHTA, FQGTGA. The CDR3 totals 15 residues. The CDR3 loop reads CASSLLPTGNTEAFF. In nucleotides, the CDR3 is TGTGCCAGCAGCTTATTACCTACAGGGAACACTGAAGCTTTCTTT. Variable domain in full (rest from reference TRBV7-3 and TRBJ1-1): GAGVSQTPSNKVTEKGKYVELRCDPISGHTALYWYRQSLGQGPEFLIYFQGTGAADDSGLPNDRFFAVRPEGSVSTLKIQRTERGDSAVYLCASSLLPTGNTEAFFGQGTRLTVV.

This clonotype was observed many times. CDR3 residues: CSARSAASSSYNSPLHF. In nucleotides, the CDR3 is TGCAGTGCGAGATCGGCAGCTTCCAGCTCCTATAATTCACCCCTCCACTTT. This chain connects TRBV20-1 to TRBJ1-6, with D unclear. The length of the CDR3 is 17 residues. Trimming removed 6 bases from V and 0 bases from J, with 18 bases in between. Germline assignment: CDR1 DFQATT and CDR2 SNEGSKA (reference sequence).

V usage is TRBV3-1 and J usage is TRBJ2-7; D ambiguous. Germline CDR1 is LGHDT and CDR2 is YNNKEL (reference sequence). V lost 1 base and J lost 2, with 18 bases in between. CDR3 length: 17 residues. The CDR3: CASSQGVIGPLAYEQYF. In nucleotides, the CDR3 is TGTGCCAGCAGCCAAGGGGTCATCGGCCCCCTAGCCTACGAGCAGTACTTC.

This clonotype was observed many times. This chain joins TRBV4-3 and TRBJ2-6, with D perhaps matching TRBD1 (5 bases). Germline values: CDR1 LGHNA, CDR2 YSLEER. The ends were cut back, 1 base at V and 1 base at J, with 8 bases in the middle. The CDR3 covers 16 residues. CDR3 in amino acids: CASSQAGFSGANVLTF. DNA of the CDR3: TGCGCCAGCAGCCAAGCAGGGTTTTCTGGGGCCAACGTCCTGACTTTC.

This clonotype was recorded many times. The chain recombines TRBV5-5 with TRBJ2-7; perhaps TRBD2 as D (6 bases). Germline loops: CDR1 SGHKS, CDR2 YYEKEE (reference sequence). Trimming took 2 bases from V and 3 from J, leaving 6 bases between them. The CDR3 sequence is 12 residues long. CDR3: CASSFGGYEQYF. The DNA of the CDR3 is TGTGCCAGCAGCTTCGGGGGCTACGAGCAGTACTTC. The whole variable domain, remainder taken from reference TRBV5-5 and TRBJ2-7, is DAGVTQSPTHLIKTRGQQVTLRCSPISGHKSVSWYQQVLGQGPQFIFQYYEKEERGRGNFPDRFSARQFPNYSSELNVNALLLGDSALYLCASSFGGYEQYFGPGTRLTVT.

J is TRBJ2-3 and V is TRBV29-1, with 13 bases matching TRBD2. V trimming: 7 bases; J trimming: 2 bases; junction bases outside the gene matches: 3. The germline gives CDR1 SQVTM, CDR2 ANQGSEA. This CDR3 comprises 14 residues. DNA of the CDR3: TGCAGCGCTGGACTAGCGGGGGACACAGATACGCAGTATTTT. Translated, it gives CSAGLAGDTDTQYF.

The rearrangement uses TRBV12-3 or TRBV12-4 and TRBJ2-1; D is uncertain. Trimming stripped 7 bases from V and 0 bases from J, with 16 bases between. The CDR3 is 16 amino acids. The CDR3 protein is CASTTHRGSSYNEQFF. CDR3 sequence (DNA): TGTGCCAGCACTACACACCGAGGAAGCTCCTACAATGAGCAGTTCTTC.

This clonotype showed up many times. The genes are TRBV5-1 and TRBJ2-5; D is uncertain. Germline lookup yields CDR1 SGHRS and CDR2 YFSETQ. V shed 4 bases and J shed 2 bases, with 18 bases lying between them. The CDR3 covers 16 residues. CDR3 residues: CASSPTSTGPQETQYF. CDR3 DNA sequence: TGCGCCAGCAGCCCGACTTCGACCGGTCCACAAGAGACCCAGTACTTC.

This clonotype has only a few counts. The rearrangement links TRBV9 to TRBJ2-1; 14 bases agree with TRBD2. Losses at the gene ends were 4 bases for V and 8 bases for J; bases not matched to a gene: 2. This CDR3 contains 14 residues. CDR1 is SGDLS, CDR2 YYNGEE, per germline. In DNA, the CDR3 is TGTGCCAGCAGCTCGGGACTAGCGGGAGATGAGCAGTTCTTC. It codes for CASSSGLAGDEQFF.

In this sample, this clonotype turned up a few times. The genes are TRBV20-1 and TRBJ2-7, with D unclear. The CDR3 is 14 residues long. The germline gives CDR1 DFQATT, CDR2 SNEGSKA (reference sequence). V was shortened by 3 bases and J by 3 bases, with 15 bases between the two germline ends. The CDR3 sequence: CSARDLASGYEQYF. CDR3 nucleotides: TGCAGTGCTAGGGACCTCGCGTCCGGCTACGAGCAGTACTTC.

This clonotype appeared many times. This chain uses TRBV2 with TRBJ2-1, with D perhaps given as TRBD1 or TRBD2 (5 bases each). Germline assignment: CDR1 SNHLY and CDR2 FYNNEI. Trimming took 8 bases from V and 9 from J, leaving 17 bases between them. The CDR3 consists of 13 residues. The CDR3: CASRVEGMGEQFF. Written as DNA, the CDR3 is TGTGCCAGCCGCGTCGAGGGGATGGGTGAGCAGTTCTTC. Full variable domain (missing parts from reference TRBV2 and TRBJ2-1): EPEVTQTPSHQVTQMGQEVILRCVPISNHLYFYWYRQILGQKVEFLVSFYNNEISEKSEIFDDQFSVERPDGSNFTLKIRSTKLEDSAMYFCASRVEGMGEQFFGPGTRLTVL.

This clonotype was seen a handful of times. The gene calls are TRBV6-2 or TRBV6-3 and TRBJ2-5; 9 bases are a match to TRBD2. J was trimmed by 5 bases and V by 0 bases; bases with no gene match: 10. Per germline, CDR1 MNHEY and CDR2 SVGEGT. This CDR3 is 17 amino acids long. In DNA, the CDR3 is TGTGCCAGCAGTTACTCTTCCAGCGGGAGGAAGTGGGAGACCCAGTACTTC. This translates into CASSYSSSGRKWETQYF.

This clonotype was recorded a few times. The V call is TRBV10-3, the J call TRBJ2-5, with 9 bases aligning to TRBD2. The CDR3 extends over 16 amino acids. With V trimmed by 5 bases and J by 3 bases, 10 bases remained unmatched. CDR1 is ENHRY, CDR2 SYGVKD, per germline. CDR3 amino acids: CAISYSPIAGEETQYF. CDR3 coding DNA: TGTGCCATCAGTTACTCCCCCATAGCGGGAGAAGAGACCCAGTACTTC.

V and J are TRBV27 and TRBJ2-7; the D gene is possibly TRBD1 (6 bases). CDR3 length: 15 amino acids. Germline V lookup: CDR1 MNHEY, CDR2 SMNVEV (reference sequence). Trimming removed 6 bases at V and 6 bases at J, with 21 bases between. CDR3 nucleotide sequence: TGTGCCAGCAGGTCTTCAGGGGCCCTCCCTACCGAGCAGTACTTC. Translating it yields CASRSSGALPTEQYF.

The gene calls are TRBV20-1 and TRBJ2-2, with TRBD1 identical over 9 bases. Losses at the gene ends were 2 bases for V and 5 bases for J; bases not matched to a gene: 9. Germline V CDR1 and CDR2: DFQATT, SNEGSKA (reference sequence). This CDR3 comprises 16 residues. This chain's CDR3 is CSARQEDRGETGELFF. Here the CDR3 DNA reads TGCAGTGCTAGACAGGAGGACAGGGGTGAAACCGGGGAGCTGTTTTTT.

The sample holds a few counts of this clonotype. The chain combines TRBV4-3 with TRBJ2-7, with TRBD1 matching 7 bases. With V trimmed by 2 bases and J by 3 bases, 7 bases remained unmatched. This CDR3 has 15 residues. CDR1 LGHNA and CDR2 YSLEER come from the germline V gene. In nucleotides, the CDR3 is TGCGCCAGCAGCCAACAACGGACAGGAAGCTACGAGCAGTACTTC. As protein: CASSQQRTGSYEQYF.

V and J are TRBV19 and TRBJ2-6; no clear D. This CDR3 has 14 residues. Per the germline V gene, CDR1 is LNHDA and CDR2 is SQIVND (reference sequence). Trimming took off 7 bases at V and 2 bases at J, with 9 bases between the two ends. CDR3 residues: CASTKEAGANVLTF. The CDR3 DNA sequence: TGTGCCAGTACAAAAGAGGCTGGGGCCAACGTCCTGACTTTC.

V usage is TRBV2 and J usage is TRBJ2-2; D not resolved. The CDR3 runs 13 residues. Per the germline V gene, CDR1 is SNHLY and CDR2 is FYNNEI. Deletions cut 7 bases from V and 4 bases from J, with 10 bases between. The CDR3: CASTSMSTGELFF. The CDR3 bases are TGTGCCAGCACCTCGATGAGCACCGGGGAGCTGTTTTTT. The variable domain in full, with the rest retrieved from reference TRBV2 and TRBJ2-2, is EPEVTQTPSHQVTQMGQEVILRCVPISNHLYFYWYRQILGQKVEFLVSFYNNEISEKSEIFDDQFSVERPDGSNFTLKIRSTKLEDSAMYFCASTSMSTGELFFGEGSRLTVL.

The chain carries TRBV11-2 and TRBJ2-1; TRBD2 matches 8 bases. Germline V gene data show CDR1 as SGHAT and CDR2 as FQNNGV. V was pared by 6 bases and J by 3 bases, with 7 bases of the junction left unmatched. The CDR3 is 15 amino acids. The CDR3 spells CASRKHGGDYNEQFF. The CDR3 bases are TGTGCCAGCAGGAAGCACGGGGGGGACTACAATGAGCAGTTCTTC.

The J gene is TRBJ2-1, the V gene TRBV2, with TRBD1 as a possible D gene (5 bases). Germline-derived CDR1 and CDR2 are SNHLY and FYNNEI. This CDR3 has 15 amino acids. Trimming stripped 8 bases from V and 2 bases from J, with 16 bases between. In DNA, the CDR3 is TGTGCCAGCCGCGCCCTAGGGGTAACCTACAATGAGCAGTTCTTC. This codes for CASRALGVTYNEQFF.

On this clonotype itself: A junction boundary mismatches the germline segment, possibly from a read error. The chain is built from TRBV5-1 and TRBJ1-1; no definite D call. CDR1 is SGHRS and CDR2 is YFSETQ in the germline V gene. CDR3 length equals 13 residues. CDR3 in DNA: TGCGCCAGCAGCTCGGCCGGGCGGACTGAAACTTTCTTT. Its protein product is CASSSAGRTETFF.

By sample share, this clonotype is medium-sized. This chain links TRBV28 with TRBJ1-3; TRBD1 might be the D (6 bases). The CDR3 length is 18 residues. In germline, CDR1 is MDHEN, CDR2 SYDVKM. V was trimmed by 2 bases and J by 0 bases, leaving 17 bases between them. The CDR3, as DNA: TGTGCCAGCAGTTTAGGGCCGGGGGCAGGACGCTCTGGAAACACCATATATTTT. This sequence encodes CASSLGPGAGRSGNTIYF.

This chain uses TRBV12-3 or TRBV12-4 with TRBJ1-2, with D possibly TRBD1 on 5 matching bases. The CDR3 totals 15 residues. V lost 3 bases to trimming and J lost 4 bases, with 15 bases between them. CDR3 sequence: CASSFSGGASYGYTF. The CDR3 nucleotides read TGTGCCAGCAGTTTTTCGGGTGGGGCGAGCTATGGCTACACCTTC.

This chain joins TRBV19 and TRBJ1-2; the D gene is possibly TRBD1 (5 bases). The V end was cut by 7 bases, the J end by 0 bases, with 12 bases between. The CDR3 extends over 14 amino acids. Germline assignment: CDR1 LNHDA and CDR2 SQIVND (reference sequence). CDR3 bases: TGTGCCAGTACCCCAATGGGGGCTAACTATGGCTACACCTTC. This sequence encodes CASTPMGANYGYTF. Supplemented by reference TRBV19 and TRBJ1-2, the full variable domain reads DGGITQSPKYLFRKEGQNVTLSCEQNLNHDAMYWYRQDPGQGLRLIYYSQIVNDFQKGDIAEGYSVSREKKESFPLTVTSAQKNPTAFYLCASTPMGANYGYTFGSGTRLTVV.

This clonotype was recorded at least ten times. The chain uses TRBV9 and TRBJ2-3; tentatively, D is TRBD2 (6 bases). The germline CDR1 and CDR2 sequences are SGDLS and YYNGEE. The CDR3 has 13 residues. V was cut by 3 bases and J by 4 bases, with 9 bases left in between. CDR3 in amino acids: CASSEGLPDTQYF. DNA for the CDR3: TGTGCCAGCAGCGAGGGACTGCCAGATACGCAGTATTTT. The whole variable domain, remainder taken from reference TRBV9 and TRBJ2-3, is DSGVTQTPKHLITATGQRVTLRCSPRSGDLSVYWYQQSLDQGLQFLIQYYNGEERAKGNILERFSAQQFPDLHSELNLSSLELGDSALYFCASSEGLPDTQYFGPGTRLTVL.